The 14 T cell receptor beta chains presented below share a single source sample, sequenced in a study of PD-L1 blockade in urothelial cancer. The assay was immunoSEQ multiplex PCR, and TCRdb's table has in-frame clones only and misses some. The data show roughly 47,000 clones, more than 65% seen once. As for time point: pretreatment peripheral blood. Material: PBMCs, obtained around atezolizumab (anti-PD-L1) treatment. The receptors stem from a man between 65 and 85 years old with urothelial cancer.

The V call is TRBV7-9, the J call TRBJ1-2; perhaps TRBD1 as D (5 bases). Germline CDR1 is SEHNR and CDR2 is FQNEAQ (reference sequence). With 3 bases removed from V and 7 bases from J, the gap between germline ends came to 12 bases. The CDR3 has 13 residues. The CDR3 DNA sequence: TGTGCCAGCAGCTTCCAGGGAGGGGCTGGCTACACCTTC. Protein sequence: CASSFQGGAGYTF.

This chain uses TRBV2 with TRBJ2-1; D call uncertain. Germline V gene data show CDR1 as SNHLY and CDR2 as FYNNEI. V lost 7 bases to trimming and J lost 6 bases, with 7 bases between them. The CDR3 has 11 residues. CDR3: CASTSGNEQFF. In DNA, the CDR3 is TGTGCCAGCACCTCGGGCAATGAGCAGTTCTTC.

V is TRBV4-1 and J is TRBJ1-5, with D unresolved. The CDR3 consists of 15 residues. CDR1 is MGHRA, CDR2 YSYEKL, per germline. V was cut by 1 base and J by 1 base, with 8 bases left in between. The CDR3 nucleotides are TGCGCCAGCAGCCAAGCGGGTCGGAGCAATCAGCCCCAGCATTTT. Its translation is CASSQAGRSNQPQHF.

The CDR3 nucleotides are TGTGCCAGCAAACTGAGGAACACTGAAGCTTTCTTT. Protein: CASKLRNTEAFF. The chain recombines TRBV6-1 with TRBJ1-1; D remains unclear. Germline CDR1 and CDR2: MNHNS and SASEGT. This CDR3 contains 12 residues. Trimming pared 7 bases from V and 1 base from J, leaving 7 bases between.

The chain recombines TRBV5-1 with TRBJ2-7; 9 positions match TRBD1. The CDR3 has 14 amino acids. J was trimmed by 2 bases and V by 0 bases; bases with no gene match: 0. Germline V gives CDR1 SGHRS, CDR2 YFSETQ. The CDR3 reads CASSLGQGAYEQYF. As DNA, the CDR3 is TGCGCCAGCAGCTTGGGACAGGGGGCCTACGAGCAGTACTTC.

V and J are TRBV7-9 and TRBJ2-7; tentatively, D is TRBD2 (6 bases). CDR1 SEHNR and CDR2 FQNEAQ come from the germline V gene (reference sequence). This CDR3 spans 14 amino acids. The ends were cut back, 1 base at V and 5 bases at J, with 12 bases in the middle. CDR3 DNA: TGTGCCAGCAGCTTAGGGTTCGGGAGAGACGAGCAGTACTTC. As protein: CASSLGFGRDEQYF.

This CDR3 is CASSFWGRGTYEQYF. DNA of the CDR3: TGTGCCAGCAGTTTCTGGGGCAGGGGCACCTACGAGCAGTACTTC. This chain connects TRBV27 to TRBJ2-7; perhaps TRBD1 as D (6 bases). V lost 3 bases, J lost 2 bases, and 14 bases lay in between. Germline V CDR1 and CDR2: MNHEY, SMNVEV (reference sequence). The CDR3 runs 15 residues.

The chain uses TRBV7-9 and TRBJ1-2; D may be TRBD1 (6 bases). Germline assignment: CDR1 SEHNR and CDR2 FQNEAQ (reference sequence). V was cut by 1 base and J by 12 bases, with 12 bases left in between. The CDR3 length is 12 residues. The CDR3 coding sequence is TGTGCCAGCAGCTTAGGTGGGACACGGGACACCTTC. The encoded protein is CASSLGGTRDTF.

The genes are TRBV18 and TRBJ2-7; tentatively, D is TRBD2 (5 bases). The CDR3 runs 14 residues. V lost 1 base and J lost 0, with 7 bases in between. The germline V gene encodes CDR1 KGHSH and CDR2 LQKENI. The CDR3 DNA reads as TGTGCCAGCTCACCACTTGGGAGCTCCTACGAGCAGTACTTC. Translated, it gives CASSPLGSSYEQYF.

The chain combines TRBV10-3 with TRBJ1-5; D unclear. Germline values: CDR1 ENHRY, CDR2 SYGVKD. The ends were cut back, 6 bases at V and 7 bases at J, with 13 bases in the middle. The CDR3 is 13 amino acids. This CDR3 is CAIRSTVGQPQHF. CDR3 coding DNA: TGTGCCATCAGGTCCACAGTAGGCCAGCCCCAGCATTTT.

The V call is TRBV5-1, the J call TRBJ1-3; D is ambiguous. Trimming shortened V by 0 bases and J by 0 bases, and 10 bases separated the two germline ends. CDR1 is SGHRS and CDR2 is YFSETQ in the germline V gene. The CDR3 loop spans 16 amino acids. The CDR3 DNA is TGCGCCAGCAGCTTGGAGGTAGCCCGCTCTGGAAACACCATATATTTT. Its protein product is CASSLEVARSGNTIYF.

The J gene is TRBJ2-7, the V gene TRBV30, with TRBD2 matching 7 bases. Germline V CDR1 and CDR2: GTSNPN, SVGIG (reference sequence). The CDR3 loop spans 11 amino acids. Unmatched junction bases numbered 0, after V lost 3 bases and J lost 4 bases. The CDR3 DNA follows: TGTGCCTGGAGGCGGGAGTACGAGCAGTACTTC. Translation gives CAWRREYEQYF. Using reference TRBV30 and TRBJ2-7 for the parts outside the CDR3, the full variable domain is SQTIHQWPATLVQPVGSPLSLECTVEGTSNPNLYWYRQAAGRGLQLLFYSVGIGQISSEVPQNLSASRPQDRQFILSSKKLLLSDSGFYLCAWRREYEQYFGPGTRLTVT.

The chain couples TRBV28 to TRBJ1-4; possible D gene TRBD1, 6 bases. The V gene lost 5 bases and the J gene lost 4 bases, with 20 bases spanning the gap. This CDR3 has 17 residues. Germline V gene lookup returns CDR1 MDHEN and CDR2 SYDVKM. The CDR3 DNA sequence: TGTGCCAGCAGTGACAGCTTCGGACAGCCAAATAATGAAAAACTGTTTTTT. It is translated as CASSDSFGQPNNEKLFF.

The V call is TRBV5-6, the J call TRBJ1-2, with TRBD1 matching 9 bases. CDR3 size: 16 residues. V was pared by 4 bases and J by 1 base, with 8 bases of the junction left unmatched. Germline values: CDR1 SGHDT, CDR2 YYEEEE. The CDR3 nucleotides are TGTGCCAGCAGCCCAATACAGGGGGCGGGTAACTATGGCTACACCTTC. It translates to CASSPIQGAGNYGYTF.